These 7 T cell receptor beta chains came from one sample sequenced in a study of cytomegalovirus exposure and HLA in healthy donors. Primers included in the PCR were 60 Vbeta and 13 Jbeta primers. Here immunoSEQ multiplex PCR was the method, and the copy in TCRdb shows in-frame clones only, minus some. The repertoire includes fewer than 250,000 clones, about 80% of them detected once, and 10% sits in the top ten. The specimen sequenced was PBMCs. All receptors come from a woman aged 45-59 years in good health and CMV-seropositive.

Details on this clone: This sample includes further DNA sequences coding for the same CDR3. The chain has TRBV18 and TRBJ1-1; possibly TRBD1 for D (5 bases). V lost 6 bases, J lost 1 base, and 9 bases lay in between. The CDR3 has 13 amino acids. CDR1 is KGHSH, CDR2 LQKENI, per germline. As DNA, the CDR3 is TGTGCCAGCTCCCTCGGACAGAACACTGAAGCTTTCTTT. It yields the protein CASSLGQNTEAFF. Variable domain in full (rest from reference TRBV18 and TRBJ1-1): NAGVMQNPRHLVRRRGQEARLRCSPMKGHSHVYWYRQLPEEGLKFMVYLQKENIIDESGMPKERFSAEFPKEGPSILRIQQVVRGDSAAYFCASSLGQNTEAFFGQGTRLTVV.

This chain uses TRBV5-1 with TRBJ2-3; D perhaps matches TRBD2 (5 bases). Germline values: CDR1 SGHRS, CDR2 YFSETQ. The germline V and J ends were trimmed by 4 bases and 2 bases, with 14 bases remaining between them. The CDR3 has 15 residues. Here the CDR3 reads CASSPPSGNTDTQYF. The CDR3 bases are TGCGCCAGCAGCCCCCCTTCGGGGAACACAGATACGCAGTATTTT.

Of note for this clone: Other DNA sequences in this specimen translate into the identical CDR3. This chain links TRBV20-1 with TRBJ1-1; D is unresolved. Germline values: CDR1 DFQATT, CDR2 SNEGSKA (reference sequence). There are 10 residues in the CDR3. The germline V and J ends were trimmed by 6 bases and 5 bases, with 7 bases remaining between them. In DNA, the CDR3 is TGCAGTGCCCTGAGGACTGAAGCTTTCTTT. Residues: CSALRTEAFF.

V usage is TRBV7-2 and J usage is TRBJ2-3; 8 bases map to TRBD2. The CDR3 consists of 13 residues. The junction had 4 bases not matched to a gene; V was cut back by 5 bases and J by 6 bases. Looked up from germline, CDR1 is SGHTA and CDR2 is FQGNSA. The CDR3 region is CASSTRGGDTQYF. In DNA, the CDR3 is TGTGCCAGCAGCACGCGCGGGGGGGATACGCAGTATTTT.

This clone has only a few counts. This rearrangement joins TRBV5-5 to TRBJ2-2, with a possible D match to TRBD1 (6 bases). This CDR3 region has 16 residues. Trimming pared 2 bases from V and 4 bases from J, leaving 15 bases between. Germline V gives CDR1 SGHKS, CDR2 YYEKEE (reference sequence). CDR3 amino acids: CASSFDHRALTGELFF. DNA for the CDR3: TGTGCCAGCAGCTTTGATCACAGGGCCCTCACCGGGGAGCTGTTTTTT.

This chain joins TRBV7-2 and TRBJ1-4, with D hard to call. V was clipped by 1 base and J by 8 bases, with 14 bases between them. The CDR3 contains 15 residues. Per the germline V gene, CDR1 is SGHTA and CDR2 is FQGNSA. CDR3 sequence: CASSLERAPGEKLFF. DNA for the CDR3: TGTGCCAGCAGCTTAGAGAGGGCCCCGGGGGAAAAACTGTTTTTT.

This clone was detected only once. This sequence joins TRBV13 and TRBJ2-7, with D possibly being TRBD1 (6 bases). This CDR3 is built from 15 residues. Trimming took off 7 bases at V and 0 bases at J, with 16 bases between the two ends. The germline V gene encodes CDR1 PRHDT and CDR2 FYEKMQ (reference sequence). CDR3 sequence: CASIRRGQFSYEQYF. The CDR3 coding sequence is TGTGCCAGCATCCGCAGGGGCCAATTCTCCTACGAGCAGTACTTC. Drawing the rest from reference TRBV13 and TRBJ2-7, the complete variable domain is AAGVIQSPRHLIKEKRETATLKCYPIPRHDTVYWYQQGPGQDPQFLISFYEKMQSDKGSIPDRFSAQQFSDYHSELNMSSLELGDSALYFCASIRRGQFSYEQYFGPGTRLTVT.